This is a list of T cell receptor beta chains from one sample in a study of blood T cell repertoires in COVID-19. TCRdb's table, derived via immunoSEQ multiplex PCR, lists solely in-frame clones and lacks some. The sample comprises a few hundred thousand clones, roughly 87% of which are singletons, and 2.5% to 3.5% rests with the top ten. Specimen: PBMCs or T cells enriched from blood (not recorded which). These receptors were taken from a woman in her twenties or thirties who had recovered from COVID-19. CDR3s include the opening cysteine and the closing phenylalanine or tryptophan. The D gene is left open where the match is weak. A row's size may be missing; if present it is once, few, many or a size class.

CDR3 DNA	CDR3 protein	clone size	D gene	J gene	V gene
TGTGCCAGCAGTTACCACACAGGGGACTACAATGAGCAGTTCTTC	CASSYHTGDYNEQFF	-	TRBD1	TRBJ2-1	TRBV6-5
TGTGCCAGTAGGAACCGGGACAGGGGTAGCACTGAAGCTTTCTTT	CASRNRDRGSTEAFF	-	TRBD1	TRBJ1-1	TRBV19
TGTGCCAGCAGTTACGGCGGCTCCCCTCAAGAGACCCAGTACTTC	CASSYGGSPQETQYF	-	-	TRBJ2-5	TRBV6-5
TGTGCCAGCAGCTTAGGGGACAGCTACACAGATACGCAGTATTTT	CASSLGDSYTDTQYF	-	TRBD1	TRBJ2-3	TRBV11-3
TGCAGTGCTAGTCGCGGCAGAGAGTACGAGCAGTACTTC	CSASRGREYEQYF	-	-	TRBJ2-7	TRBV20-1
TGTGCCAGCAGCCCGAGTGCGGGGGGCGACGCAGATACGCAGTATTTT	CASSPSAGGDADTQYF	few	TRBD2	TRBJ2-3	TRBV4-2
TGTGCCAGCAGCGTAGGAACAGGTGTCTCTGGGGCCAACGTCCTGACTTTC	CASSVGTGVSGANVLTF	-	-	TRBJ2-6	TRBV9
TGCAGCGTTGAAGATCTTGACGGCGGTTACGAGCAGTACTTC	CSVEDLDGGYEQYF	-	-	TRBJ2-7	TRBV29-1
TGTGCCAGCAGTTTATCTAAGGGGGAGCAGTTCTTC	CASSLSKGEQFF	-	-	TRBJ2-1	TRBV28
TGTGCCAGCACCCTGGTGGCCCGCTCCTACAATGAGCAGTTCTTC	CASTLVARSYNEQFF	-	-	TRBJ2-1	TRBV28
TGTGCCAGCAGTCAGTCCTCCTCTGGAAACACCATATATTTT	CASSQSSSGNTIYF	-	-	TRBJ1-3	TRBV5-5
TGTGCCAGCAGTTTATCTGAGGGTGATACGCAGTATTTT	CASSLSEGDTQYF	once	-	TRBJ2-3	TRBV12-3/TRBV12-4
TGTGCCAGCAGTTACCGACAGTCTAACACTGAAGCTTTCTTT	CASSYRQSNTEAFF	-	-	TRBJ1-1	TRBV6-5
TGTGCCAGCAGCTTATACTCCTCCCCGGATAATTCACCCCTCCACTTT	CASSLYSSPDNSPLHF	-	-	TRBJ1-6	TRBV7-8
TGCGCCAGCAGCCGAGGACTAGCGGGGGGCCAAGAGACCCAGTACTTC	CASSRGLAGGQETQYF	few	TRBD2	TRBJ2-5	TRBV4-1
TGTGCCAGCAGCCTATACCGTGGGACTCCGAGCTCCTACAATGAGCAGTTCTTC	CASSLYRGTPSSYNEQFF	-	-	TRBJ2-1	TRBV7-6
TGTGCCAGCAGCCAAGGGATCGGACAGGGATTCTCTGGGGCCAACGTCCTGACTTTC	CASSQGIGQGFSGANVLTF	-	TRBD1	TRBJ2-6	TRBV3-1/TRBV3-2
TGTGCCAGCAGTTACCAGGGAAATCTTAATTCACCCCTCCACTTT	CASSYQGNLNSPLHF	-	-	TRBJ1-6	TRBV6-5
TGTGCCAGCAGTTTGAGTCCAGGGTTTAGCACCGGGGAGCTGTTTTTT	CASSLSPGFSTGELFF	-	-	TRBJ2-2	TRBV28
TGTGCCAGCAGCTTAGCGATGCAGGCGGGCCATTCACCCCTCCACTTT	CASSLAMQAGHSPLHF	-	-	TRBJ1-6	TRBV11-1
TGTGCTAGCAGCTTTAAGAGTTCGCGGTACGAGCAGTACTTC	CASSFKSSRYEQYF	-	-	TRBJ2-7	TRBV7-7